This T cell receptor beta chain came from a study of blood T cell repertoires in COVID-19. As for the study in general: In each case, the material was cDNA or gDNA derived from T cells, B-cell-depleted T cells, or PBMCs.

Using immunoSEQ multiplex PCR, the repertoire was profiled, and TCRdb retains in-frame clones only, with some absent. The table lists approximately 81,000 clones, about 89% of them singletons, with about 12% in the top ten. With V trimmed by 1 base and J by 7 bases, 4 bases remained unmatched. The CDR3 totals 14 residues. Germline-derived CDR1 and CDR2 are GTSNPN and SVGIG (reference sequence). Sequencing was performed on peripheral blood. The rearrangement links TRBV30 to TRBJ1-6; 7 nucleotides align to TRBD1. The receptor was derived from an older man with active or convalescent COVID-19. CDR3 in DNA: TGTGCCTGGAGTGAGGGGGCTGGGAATTCACCCCTCCACTTT. It translates to CAWSEGAGNSPLHF. The complete variable domain, with remaining parts taken from reference TRBV30 and TRBJ1-6, reads SQTIHQWPATLVQPVGSPLSLECTVEGTSNPNLYWYRQAAGRGLQLLFYSVGIGQISSEVPQNLSASRPQDRQFILSSKKLLLSDSGFYLCAWSEGAGNSPLHFGNGTRLTVT.